The following is a TCR beta chain sequence with its context. The germline gene is not matched at one end of the junction; a read error may be the cause. Germline V gene data show CDR1 as SQVTM and CDR2 as ANQGSEA. The CDR3 consists of 13 residues. Sequenced by immunoSEQ multiplex PCR; TCRdb stores in-frame clones only, minus some. The sample shows tens of thousands of clones, 65% to 80% of them seen only once. This sample was included in a study of blood T cell repertoires in COVID-19. The chain has TRBV29-1 and TRBJ1-5; 7 bases are shared with TRBD1. This receptor was identified in a human donor in a cohort sampled during active COVID-19. Sequencing was performed on peripheral blood. The CDR3 region is CSVQDRADQPQHF. The CDR3 DNA follows: TGCAGCGTTCAAGACAGGGCTGATCAGCCCCAGCATTTT.